This section outlines one T cell receptor beta chain sequence together with its context. The entry originates in a study of T cells in Graves' hyperthyroidism and ophthalmopathy. Around 10 ml of fresh peripheral blood supplied the PBMCs. Trimming took 6 bases from V and 8 from J; bases not matched to a gene: 9. This CDR3 contains 14 residues. From germline, CDR1 is LGHNA and CDR2 YSLEER. Amplification targeted TCR beta CDR3 regions from RNA transcripts. A first-round RT-PCR of the TCR CDR3 used the HTBI primer set. TCRdb redid the calling of the multiplex PCR reads with MiXCR, one entry per CDR3 protein. This table has roughly 720,000 distinct CDR3 sequences, about 18% appearing once.

Sequencing was done on a sample of blood. The J gene is TRBJ2-1, the V gene TRBV4-3, with 8 bases matching TRBD1. This TCR was recovered from a middle-aged man with Graves' hyperthyroidism. The CDR3 sequence is CASSRTGSGDEQFF. In nucleotides, the CDR3 is TGCGCCAGCAGTAGGACAGGGTCAGGCGATGAGCAGTTCTTC.